This T cell receptor (beta chain) was found in a study of blood T cell repertoires in COVID-19. Study details: Some COVID-19 samples were acute and others convalescent; all came from the United States, Italy and Spain. PBMCs, B-cell-depleted T cells, or T cells provided the cDNA or gDNA that made up the material.

V lost 0 bases, J lost 7 bases, and 17 bases lay in between. The CDR3 has 16 residues. Germline CDR1 and CDR2: SGHTA and FQGTGA. TCRdb keeps only in-frame clones here, not all; method: immunoSEQ multiplex PCR. The repertoire holds about 200,000 clones, with around nine tenths as singletons. The V and J genes are TRBV7-3 and TRBJ2-3; no firm D call. Sequenced material: peripheral blood. This TCR was recovered from a man between 60 and 75 years old with acute or convalescent COVID-19. The CDR3 nucleotides read TGTGCCAGCAGCTTAACGTTCAGTTTTCCCTCAAATACGCAGTATTTT. Its translation: CASSLTFSFPSNTQYF.